This TCR beta chain was captured in a study of shared clonotypes between healthy human individuals. Assay execution took place at the deep level. Clones were read by immunoSEQ multiplex PCR, and TCRdb kept only the in-frame ones, dropping some. The data show some 1,400,000 clones, around 97% seen once. General study findings and limits: Shared across a few donors were 5% to 6% of the naive CD4 clonotypes.

J gave up 2 bases and V 0 bases, and 1 base lay outside the gene matches. The germline V gene encodes CDR1 SGDLS and CDR2 YYNGEE. CDR3 length equals 15 residues. Concerning this clone itself: As yet, its antigen is unknown.

This TCR was recovered from a man between 25 and 39 years old in good health. The sequenced sample consisted of naive CD4+ T cells sorted from blood. Sample subset: CD45RA+ positively selected. The chain has TRBV9 and TRBJ1-4; 7 positions match TRBD1. CDR3 nucleotides: TGTGCCAGCAGCGTAGGGGGACAGACTAATGAAAAACTGTTTTTT. Its translation is CASSVGGQTNEKLFF.